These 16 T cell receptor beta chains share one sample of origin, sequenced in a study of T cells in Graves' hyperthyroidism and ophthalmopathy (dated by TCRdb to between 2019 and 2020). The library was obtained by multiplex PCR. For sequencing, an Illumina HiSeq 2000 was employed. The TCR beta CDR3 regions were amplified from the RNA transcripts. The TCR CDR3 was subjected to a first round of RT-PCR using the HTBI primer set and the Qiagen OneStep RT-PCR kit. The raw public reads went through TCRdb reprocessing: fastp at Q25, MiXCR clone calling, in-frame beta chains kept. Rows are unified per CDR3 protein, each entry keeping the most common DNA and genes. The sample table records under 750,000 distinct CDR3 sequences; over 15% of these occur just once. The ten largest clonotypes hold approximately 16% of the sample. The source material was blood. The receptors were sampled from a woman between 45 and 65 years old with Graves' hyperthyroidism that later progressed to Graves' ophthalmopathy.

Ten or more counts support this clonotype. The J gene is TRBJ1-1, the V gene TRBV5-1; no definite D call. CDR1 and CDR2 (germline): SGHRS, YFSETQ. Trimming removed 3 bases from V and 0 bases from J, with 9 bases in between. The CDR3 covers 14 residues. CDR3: CASSSGILNTEAFF. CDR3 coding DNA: TGCGCCAGCAGCTCCGGCATCCTGAACACTGAAGCTTTCTTT. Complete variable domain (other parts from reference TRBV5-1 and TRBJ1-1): KAGVTQTPRYLIKTRGQQVTLSCSPISGHRSVSWYQQTPGQGLQFLFEYFSETQRNKGNFPGRFSGRQFSNSRSEMNVSTLELGDSALYLCASSSGILNTEAFFGQGTRLTVV.

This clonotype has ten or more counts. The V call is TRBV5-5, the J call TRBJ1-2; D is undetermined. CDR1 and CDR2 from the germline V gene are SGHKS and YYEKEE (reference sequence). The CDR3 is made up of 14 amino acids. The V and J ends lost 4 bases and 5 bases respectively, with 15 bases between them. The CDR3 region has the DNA TGTGCCAGCAGCCGTGACCTCTTGGGGTATGGCTACACCTTC. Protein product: CASSRDLLGYGYTF.

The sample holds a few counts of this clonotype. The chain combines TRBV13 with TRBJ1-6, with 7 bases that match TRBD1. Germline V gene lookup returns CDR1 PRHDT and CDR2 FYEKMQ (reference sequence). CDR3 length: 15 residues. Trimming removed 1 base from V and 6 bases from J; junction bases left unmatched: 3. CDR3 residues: CASSLDRGVNSPLHF. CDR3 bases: TGTGCCAGCAGCTTAGACAGGGGTGTTAATTCACCCCTCCACTTT. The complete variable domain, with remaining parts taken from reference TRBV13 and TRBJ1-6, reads AAGVIQSPRHLIKEKRETATLKCYPIPRHDTVYWYQQGPGQDPQFLISFYEKMQSDKGSIPDRFSAQQFSDYHSELNMSSLELGDSALYFCASSLDRGVNSPLHFGNGTRLTVT.

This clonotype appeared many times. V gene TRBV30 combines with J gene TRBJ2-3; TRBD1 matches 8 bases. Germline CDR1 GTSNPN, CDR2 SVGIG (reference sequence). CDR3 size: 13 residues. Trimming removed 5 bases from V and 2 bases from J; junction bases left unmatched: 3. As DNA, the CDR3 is TGTGCCTGGGCAGGGGGCAACACAGATACGCAGTATTTT. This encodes CAWAGGNTDTQYF.

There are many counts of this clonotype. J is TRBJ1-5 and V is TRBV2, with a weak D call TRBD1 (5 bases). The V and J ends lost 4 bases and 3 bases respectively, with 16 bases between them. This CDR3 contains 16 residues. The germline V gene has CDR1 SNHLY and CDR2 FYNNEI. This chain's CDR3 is CASSVGGAEFNQPQHF. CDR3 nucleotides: TGTGCCAGCAGTGTAGGTGGGGCCGAATTCAATCAGCCCCAGCATTTT. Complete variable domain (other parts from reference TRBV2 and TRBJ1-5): EPEVTQTPSHQVTQMGQEVILRCVPISNHLYFYWYRQILGQKVEFLVSFYNNEISEKSEIFDDQFSVERPDGSNFTLKIRSTKLEDSAMYFCASSVGGAEFNQPQHFGDGTRLSIL.

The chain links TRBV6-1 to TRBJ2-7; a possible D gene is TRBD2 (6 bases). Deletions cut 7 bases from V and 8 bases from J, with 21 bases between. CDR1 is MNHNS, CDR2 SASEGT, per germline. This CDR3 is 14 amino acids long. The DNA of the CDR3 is TGTGCCAGCAAACGGGACTTCAGCCTATACAAGCAGTACTTC. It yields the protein CASKRDFSLYKQYF.

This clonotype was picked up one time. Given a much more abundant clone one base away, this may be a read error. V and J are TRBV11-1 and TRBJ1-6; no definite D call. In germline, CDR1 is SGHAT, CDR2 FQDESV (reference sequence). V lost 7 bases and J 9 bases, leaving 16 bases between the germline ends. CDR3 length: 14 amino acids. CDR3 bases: TGTGCCAGCAACATTAAAGGCGGGATTTCACCCCTCCACTTT. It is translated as CASNIKGGISPLHF.

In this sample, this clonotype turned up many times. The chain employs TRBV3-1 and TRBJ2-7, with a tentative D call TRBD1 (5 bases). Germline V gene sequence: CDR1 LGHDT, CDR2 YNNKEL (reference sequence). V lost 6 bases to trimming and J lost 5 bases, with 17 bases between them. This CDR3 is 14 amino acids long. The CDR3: CASRQAPWVDEQYF. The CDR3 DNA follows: TGTGCCAGCAGACAGGCTCCGTGGGTCGACGAGCAGTACTTC.

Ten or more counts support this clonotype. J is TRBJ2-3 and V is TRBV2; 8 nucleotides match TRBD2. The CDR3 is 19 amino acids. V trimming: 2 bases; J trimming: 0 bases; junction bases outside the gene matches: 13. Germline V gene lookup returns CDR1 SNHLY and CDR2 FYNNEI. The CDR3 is CASSESPADGGGSTDTQYF. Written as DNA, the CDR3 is TGTGCCAGCAGTGAAAGCCCCGCCGATGGCGGGGGGAGCACAGATACGCAGTATTTT.

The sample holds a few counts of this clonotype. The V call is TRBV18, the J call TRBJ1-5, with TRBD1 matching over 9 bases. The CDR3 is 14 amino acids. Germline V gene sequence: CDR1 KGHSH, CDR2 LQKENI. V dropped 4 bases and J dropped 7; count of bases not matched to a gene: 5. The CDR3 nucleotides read TGTGCCAGCTCACAGACAGGGGGTGAACAGCCCCAGCATTTT. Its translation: CASSQTGGEQPQHF.

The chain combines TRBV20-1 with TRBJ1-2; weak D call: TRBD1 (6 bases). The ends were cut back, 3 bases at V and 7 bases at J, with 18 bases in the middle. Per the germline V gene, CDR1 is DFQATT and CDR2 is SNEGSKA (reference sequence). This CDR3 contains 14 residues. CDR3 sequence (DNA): TGCAGTGCTAGGTCAGGGGCCTCCTATGGTGGCTACACCTTC. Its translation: CSARSGASYGGYTF.

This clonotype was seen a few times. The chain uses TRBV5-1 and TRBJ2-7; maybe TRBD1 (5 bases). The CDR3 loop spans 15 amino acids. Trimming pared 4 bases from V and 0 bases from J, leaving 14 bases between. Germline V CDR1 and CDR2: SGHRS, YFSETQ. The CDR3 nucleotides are TGCGCCAGCAGCCTAGAGACAGAGAGCTCCTACGAGCAGTACTTC. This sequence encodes CASSLETESSYEQYF.

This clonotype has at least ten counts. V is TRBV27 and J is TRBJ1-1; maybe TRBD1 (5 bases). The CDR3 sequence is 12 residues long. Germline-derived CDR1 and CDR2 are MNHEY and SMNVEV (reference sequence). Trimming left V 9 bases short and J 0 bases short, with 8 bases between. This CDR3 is CASLGVNTEAFF. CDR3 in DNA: TGTGCCAGTCTGGGGGTGAACACTGAAGCTTTCTTT.

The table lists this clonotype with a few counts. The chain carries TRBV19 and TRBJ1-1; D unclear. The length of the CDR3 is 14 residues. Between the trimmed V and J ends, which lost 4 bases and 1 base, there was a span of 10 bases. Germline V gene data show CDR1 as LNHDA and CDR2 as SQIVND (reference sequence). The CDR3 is CASSKAEQNTEAFF. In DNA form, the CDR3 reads TGTGCCAGTAGTAAGGCCGAACAGAACACTGAAGCTTTCTTT.

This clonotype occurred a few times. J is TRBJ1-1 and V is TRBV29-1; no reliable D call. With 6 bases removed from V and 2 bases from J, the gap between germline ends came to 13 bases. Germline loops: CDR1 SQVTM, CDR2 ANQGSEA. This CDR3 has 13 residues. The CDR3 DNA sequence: TGCAGCGTCGCCGACACGAAAAACACTGAAGCTTTCTTT. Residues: CSVADTKNTEAFF.

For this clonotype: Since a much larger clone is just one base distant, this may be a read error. This CDR3 is CAVRQGDSGANVLTF. CDR3 in DNA: TGTGCTGTTAGACAGGGGGACTCTGGGGCCAACGTCCTGACTTTC. The chain combines TRBV2 with TRBJ2-6; TRBD1 matches at 9 bases. This CDR3 is 15 amino acids long. The germline V gene has CDR1 SNHLY and CDR2 FYNNEI.